One and the same sample provided the 8 T cell receptor beta chains below, sequenced in a study of shared clonotypes between healthy human individuals. Sequencing was performed with immunoSEQ multiplex PCR; in TCRdb, only in-frame clones are kept and a portion is missing. The data contain 1.4 million or so clones, roughly 98.5% of them seen just once; the ten biggest clones take up over 0.3%. Specimen: naive CD4+ T cells sorted from blood. Subset here: CD45RA+ positively selected. The receptors derive from a man aged 25 to 45 in good health.

As DNA, the CDR3 is TGTGCCAGCTCCGTGGAGGGGCACGGGGAGACCCAGTACTTC. Encoded protein: CASSVEGHGETQYF. The chain employs TRBV18 and TRBJ2-5; possibly TRBD2 for D (6 bases). The CDR3 runs 14 residues. The germline V and J ends were trimmed by 6 bases and 5 bases, with 16 bases remaining between them. CDR1 KGHSH and CDR2 LQKENI come from the germline V gene.

The chain couples TRBV5-1 to TRBJ1-2; a possible D gene is TRBD1 (6 bases). The length of the CDR3 is 14 residues. Germline CDR1 SGHRS, CDR2 YFSETQ. With 0 bases removed from V and 5 bases from J, the gap between germline ends came to 11 bases. This chain's CDR3 is CASSLERTEYGYTF. The CDR3, as DNA: TGCGCCAGCAGCTTGGAGAGGACAGAATATGGCTACACCTTC.

This clone has just one count. Mismatch with germline at one junction end may stem from a read error. This sequence joins TRBV7-2 and TRBJ1-5, with a tentative D call TRBD1 (5 bases). The CDR3 is made up of 14 amino acids. CDR1 SGHTA and CDR2 FQGNSA come from the germline V gene. The CDR3 DNA sequence: TGTGCCAGCAGCCTCGAGGGGTTAAATCCGCCCCAGCATTTT. Translated: CASSLEGLNPPQHF.

V gene TRBV18 combines with J gene TRBJ1-5; unclear D gene. The CDR3 length is 15 residues. Germline V gives CDR1 KGHSH, CDR2 LQKENI. With 2 bases removed from V and 4 bases from J, the gap between germline ends came to 12 bases. CDR3 sequence (DNA): TGTGCCAGCTCACCAAATGTCGACGGAAATCAGCCCCAGCATTTT. Its translation: CASSPNVDGNQPQHF.

This chain uses TRBV18 with TRBJ2-2; no definite D call. Germline CDR1 KGHSH, CDR2 LQKENI. The CDR3 contains 16 residues. Trimming pared 3 bases from V and 2 bases from J, leaving 13 bases between. CDR3 residues: CASSPLNRANTGELFF. DNA for the CDR3: TGTGCCAGCTCACCTTTAAACAGAGCTAACACCGGGGAGCTGTTTTTT.

The chain couples TRBV6-6 to TRBJ2-7; unclear D gene. The CDR3 runs to 13 residues. Trimming took off 2 bases at V and 7 bases at J, with 12 bases between the two ends. Germline V gene data show CDR1 as MNHNY and CDR2 as SVGAGI (reference sequence). CDR3 DNA: TGTGCCAGCAGTTACCTCCCCCCTGGGGAGCAGTACTTC. Residues: CASSYLPPGEQYF.

This clone was picked up one time. The gene calls are TRBV7-8 and TRBJ1-5; no clear D gene. This CDR3 has 14 residues. V lost 5 bases and J 2 bases, leaving 10 bases between the germline ends. CDR1 SGHVS and CDR2 FQNEAQ come from the germline V gene. CDR3 nucleotide sequence: TGTGCCAGCAGCCCGTGGTTGGGCAATCAGCCCCAGCATTTT. It translates to CASSPWLGNQPQHF.

This chain links TRBV29-1 with TRBJ2-1, with D perhaps matching TRBD2 (5 bases). Germline CDR1 SQVTM, CDR2 ANQGSEA. The CDR3 consists of 15 residues. V was pared by 3 bases and J by 5 bases, with 17 bases between. This CDR3 is CSVDSGKGWDNEQFF. In DNA, the CDR3 is TGCAGCGTTGATTCCGGGAAGGGTTGGGACAATGAGCAGTTCTTC.